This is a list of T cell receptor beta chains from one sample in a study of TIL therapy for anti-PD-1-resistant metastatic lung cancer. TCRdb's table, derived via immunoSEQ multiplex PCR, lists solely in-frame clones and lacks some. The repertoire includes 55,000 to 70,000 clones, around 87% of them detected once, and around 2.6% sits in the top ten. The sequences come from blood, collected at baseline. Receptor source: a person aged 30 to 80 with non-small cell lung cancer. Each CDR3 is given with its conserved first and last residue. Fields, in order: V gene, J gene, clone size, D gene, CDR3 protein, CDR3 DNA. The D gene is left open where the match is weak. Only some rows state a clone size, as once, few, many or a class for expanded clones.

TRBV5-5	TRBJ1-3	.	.	CASSPDPLSGNTIYF	TGTGCCAGCAGCCCGGATCCACTCTCTGGAAACACCATATATTTT
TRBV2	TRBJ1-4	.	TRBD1	CASRAGQGGEKLFF	TGTGCCAGCAGGGCGGGACAGGGAGGTGAAAAACTGTTTTTT
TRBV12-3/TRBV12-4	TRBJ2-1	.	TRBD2	CASSLAGAQFF	TGTGCCAGCAGCTTAGCGGGAGCACAGTTCTTC
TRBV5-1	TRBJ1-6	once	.	CASRPGADYNSPLHF	TGCGCCAGCAGGCCCGGGGCAGACTATAATTCACCCCTCCACTTT
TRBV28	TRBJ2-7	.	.	CASSLIGGSWEQYF	TGTGCCAGCAGTTTAATAGGTGGGTCTTGGGAGCAGTACTTC
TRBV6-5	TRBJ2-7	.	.	CASRSKTVSSYEQYF	TGTGCCAGCAGATCCAAGACAGTGAGCTCCTACGAGCAGTACTTC
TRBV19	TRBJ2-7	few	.	CATTGTGNSYEQYF	TGTGCCACAACCGGGACCGGGAATTCCTACGAGCAGTACTTC
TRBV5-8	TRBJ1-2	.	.	CASSLGTGPTNYGYTF	TGTGCCAGCAGCTTGGGTACGGGGCCAACTAACTATGGCTACACCTTC
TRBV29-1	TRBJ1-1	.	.	CSVIRGGTSTEAFF	TGCAGCGTCATAAGGGGGGGTACGAGCACTGAAGCTTTCTTT
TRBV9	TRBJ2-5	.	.	CASSAQSRVSETQYF	TGTGCCAGCAGCGCTCAAAGCAGGGTATCAGAGACCCAGTACTTC
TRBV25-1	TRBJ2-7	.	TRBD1	CASSETLQGANEQYF	TGTGCCAGCAGTGAAACCCTGCAGGGGGCGAACGAGCAGTACTTC
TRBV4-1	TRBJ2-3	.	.	CASSQRANPGTRPDTQYF	TGCGCCAGCAGCCAGCGCGCAAACCCCGGGACTCGCCCAGATACGCAGTATTTT
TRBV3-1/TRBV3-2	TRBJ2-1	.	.	CASSQDSWGEQFF	TGTGCCAGCAGCCAAGATAGTTGGGGGGAGCAGTTCTTC
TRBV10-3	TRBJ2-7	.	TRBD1	CASRQGDYEQYF	TGTGCCTCGCGACAGGGGGACTACGAGCAGTACTTC
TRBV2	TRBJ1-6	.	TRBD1	CASRPQGARNSPLHF	TGTGCCAGCAGACCACAGGGGGCGCGGAATTCACCCCTCCACTTT
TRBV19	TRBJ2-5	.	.	CASSTPTPWREETQYF	TGTGCCAGTAGTACTCCAACTCCGTGGAGGGAAGAGACCCAGTACTTC
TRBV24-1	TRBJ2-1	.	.	CATSDDSPNEQFF	TGTGCCACCAGTGATGACAGCCCAAATGAGCAGTTCTTC
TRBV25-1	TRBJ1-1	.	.	CASSESGRLRNTEAFF	TGTGCCAGCAGTGAATCAGGAAGGTTAAGGAACACTGAAGCTTTCTTT
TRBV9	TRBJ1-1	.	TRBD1	CASSNRQGVGTEAFF	TGTGCCAGCAGCAACCGCCAGGGGGTGGGGACTGAAGCTTTCTTT
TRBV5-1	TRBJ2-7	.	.	CASRTGRGGSDEQYF	TGCGCCAGCAGGACGGGCAGGGGTGGATCGGACGAGCAGTACTTC
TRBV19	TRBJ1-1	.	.	CASSITFRVTEAFF	TGTGCCAGTAGTATTACTTTCAGGGTCACTGAAGCTTTCTTT
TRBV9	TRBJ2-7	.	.	CASSEEGTDEIYEQYF	TGTGCCAGCAGCGAAGAGGGGACCGACGAGATCTACGAGCAGTACTTC
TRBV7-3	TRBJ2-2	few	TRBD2	CASSARGLREGNTGELFF	TGTGCCAGCAGCGCACGGGGGTTGCGGGAGGGGAACACCGGGGAGCTGTTTTTT
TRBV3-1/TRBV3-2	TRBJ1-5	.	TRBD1	CASSLTTGLDQPQHF	TGTGCCAGCAGTCTCACGACAGGGTTAGATCAGCCCCAGCATTTT
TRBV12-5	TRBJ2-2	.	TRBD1	CASGLRQGGTGELFF	TGTGCTAGTGGTCTTAGACAGGGGGGAACCGGGGAGCTGTTTTTT
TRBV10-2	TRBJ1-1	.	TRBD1	CASSESRRSGTGGNTEAFF	TGCGCCAGCAGTGAGTCCCGTCGGTCTGGGACAGGGGGGAACACTGAAGCTTTCTTT
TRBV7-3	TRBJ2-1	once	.	CASSRDLGRQFF	TGTGCCAGCAGTCGGGACCTCGGGAGGCAGTTCTTC
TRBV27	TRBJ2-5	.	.	CASRRSGAQETQYF	TGTGCCAGCAGAAGGAGCGGAGCCCAAGAGACCCAGTACTTC
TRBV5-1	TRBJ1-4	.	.	CASSSRSPANEKLFF	TGCGCCAGCAGCTCCAGGTCCCCAGCTAATGAAAAACTGTTTTTT
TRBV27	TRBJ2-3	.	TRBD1	CASSSDRGKADTQYF	TGTGCCAGCAGCTCGGACAGGGGGAAGGCAGATACGCAGTATTTT
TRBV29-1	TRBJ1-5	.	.	CSVGRGGDQPQHF	TGCAGCGTTGGGAGGGGCGGGGATCAGCCCCAGCATTTT
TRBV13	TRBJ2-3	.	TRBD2	CASSPGLAGGRTDTQYF	TGTGCCAGCAGCCCCGGACTAGCGGGGGGGCGCACAGATACGCAGTATTTT
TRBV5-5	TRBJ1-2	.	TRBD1	CASRLTGTNYGYTF	TGTGCCAGCAGGCTGACAGGGACTAACTATGGCTACACCTTC
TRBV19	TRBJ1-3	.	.	CASSAGVSGNTIYF	TGTGCCAGTAGCGCCGGGGTCTCTGGAAACACCATATATTTT
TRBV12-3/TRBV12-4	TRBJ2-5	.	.	CASRSGPKTQYF	TGTGCCAGCAGGTCCGGGCCGAAGACCCAGTACTTC
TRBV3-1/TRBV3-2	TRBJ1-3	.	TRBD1	CASSPPTGISGNTIYF	TGTGCCAGCAGCCCCCCGACAGGGATCTCTGGAAACACCATATATTTT
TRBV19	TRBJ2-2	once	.	CASGKGPGTGELFF	TGTGCCAGCGGTAAGGGACCGGGAACCGGGGAGCTGTTTTTT
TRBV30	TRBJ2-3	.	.	CAWSVLATDTQYF	TGTGCCTGGAGTGTACTAGCTACAGATACGCAGTATTTT
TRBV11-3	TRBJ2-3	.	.	CASSLDMNTDTQYF	TGTGCCAGCAGCTTAGACATGAACACAGATACGCAGTATTTT
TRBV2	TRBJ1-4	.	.	CASSPGGGEAEKLFF	TGTGCCAGCAGCCCGGGGGGAGGCGAGGCTGAAAAACTGTTTTTT
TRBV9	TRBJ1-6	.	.	CASSVPGPLHF	TGTGCCAGCAGCGTGCCAGGGCCCCTCCACTTT
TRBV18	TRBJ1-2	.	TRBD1	CASSPRDRDGYTF	TGTGCCAGCTCACCCCGGGACAGGGACGGCTACACCTTC
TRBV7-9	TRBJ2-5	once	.	CASSLRGQLQETQYF	TGTGCCAGCAGCTTACGTGGGCAGCTCCAAGAGACCCAGTACTTC